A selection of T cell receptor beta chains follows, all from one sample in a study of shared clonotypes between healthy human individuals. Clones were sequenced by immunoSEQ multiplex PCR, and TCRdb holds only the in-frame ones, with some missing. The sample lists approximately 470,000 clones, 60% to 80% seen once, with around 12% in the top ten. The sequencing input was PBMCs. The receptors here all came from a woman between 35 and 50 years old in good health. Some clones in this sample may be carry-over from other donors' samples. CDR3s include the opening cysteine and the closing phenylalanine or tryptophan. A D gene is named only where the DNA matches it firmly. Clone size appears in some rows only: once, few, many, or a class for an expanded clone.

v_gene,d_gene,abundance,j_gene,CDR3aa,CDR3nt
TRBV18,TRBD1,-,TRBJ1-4,CASSRGQGAEKLFF,TGTGCCAGCTCCCGCGGACAGGGGGCTGAAAAACTGTTTTTT
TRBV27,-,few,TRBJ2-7,CASSPQDGLSYEQYF,TGTGCCAGCAGTCCCCAGGACGGTCTGTCCTACGAGCAGTACTTC
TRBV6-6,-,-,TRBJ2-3,CASSYGADTDTQYF,TGTGCCAGCAGTTATGGCGCAGATACAGATACGCAGTATTTT
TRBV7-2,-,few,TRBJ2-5,CASSSGGFQETQYF,TGTGCCAGCAGTTCTGGGGGGTTCCAAGAGACCCAGTACTTC
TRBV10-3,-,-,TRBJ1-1,CAISGGSGTEAFF,TGTGCCATCAGTGGGGGGTCAGGAACTGAAGCTTTCTTT
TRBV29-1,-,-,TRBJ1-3,CSVQDFSGNTIYF,TGCAGCGTCCAGGATTTCTCTGGAAACACCATATATTTT
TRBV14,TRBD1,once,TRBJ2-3,CASSQYQTGVTDTQYF,TGTGCCAGCAGCCAATATCAGACAGGGGTCACAGATACGCAGTATTTT
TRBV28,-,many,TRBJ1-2,CASSKVPNYGYTF,TGTGCCAGCAGCAAGGTACCTAACTATGGCTACACCTTC
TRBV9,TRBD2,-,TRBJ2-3,CASSARTSGSVSDTQYF,TGTGCCAGCAGCGCAAGGACTAGCGGGAGTGTGTCAGATACGCAGTATTTT
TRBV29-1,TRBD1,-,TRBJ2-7,CSVSGTGHYEQYF,TGCAGCGTCTCCGGGACAGGGCACTACGAGCAGTACTTC
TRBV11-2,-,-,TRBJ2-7,CASSLVTGLGEQYF,TGTGCCAGCAGCTTAGTGACCGGACTGGGGGAGCAGTACTTC
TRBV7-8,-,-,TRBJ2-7,CASSNRGAGSAYEQYF,TGTGCCAGCAGCAACCGGGGGGCAGGGTCAGCCTACGAGCAGTACTTC
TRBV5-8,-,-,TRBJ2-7,CASSLGFWTRSYEQYF,TGTGCCAGCAGCTTGGGGTTTTGGACTCGCTCCTACGAGCAGTACTTC
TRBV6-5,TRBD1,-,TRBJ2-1,CAVTGTGGYEQFF,TGTGCCGTAACCGGGACAGGGGGTTATGAGCAGTTCTTC
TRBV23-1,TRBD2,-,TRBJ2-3,CASSHGLAGGRDTQYF,TGCGCCAGCAGTCACGGACTAGCGGGAGGGCGAGATACGCAGTATTTT
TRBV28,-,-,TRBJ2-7,CASSSTGTSSYEQYF,TGTGCCAGCAGTTCTACAGGGACCAGCTCCTACGAGCAGTACTTC
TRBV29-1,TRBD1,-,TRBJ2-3,CSVLGLWQGASDTQYF,TGCAGCGTTCTGGGGTTGTGGCAGGGGGCTTCAGATACGCAGTATTTT
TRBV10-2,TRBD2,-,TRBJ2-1,CASSVPVLAGHRYNEQFF,TGCGCCAGCAGTGTCCCGGTCTTAGCGGGCCACAGGTACAATGAGCAGTTCTTC
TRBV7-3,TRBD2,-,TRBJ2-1,CASSLRGLAGYNEQFF,TGTGCCAGCAGCTTAAGGGGTCTAGCGGGCTACAATGAGCAGTTCTTC
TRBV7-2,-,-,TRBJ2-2,CASSFWITGELFF,TGTGCCAGCAGCTTTTGGATTACCGGGGAGCTGTTTTTT
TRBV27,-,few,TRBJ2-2,CAGGTGRNTGELFF,TGTGCCGGAGGGACCGGGAGAAACACCGGGGAGCTGTTTTTT
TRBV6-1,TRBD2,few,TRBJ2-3,CATRAGPYTDTQYF,TGTGCCACCAGAGCGGGACCTTACACAGATACGCAGTATTTT
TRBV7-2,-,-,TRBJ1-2,CASSSQTGDFNYGYTF,TGTGCCAGCAGCTCCCAGACAGGAGACTTTAACTATGGCTACACCTTC
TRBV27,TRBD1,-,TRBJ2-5,CASSSSPGTGQETQYF,TGTGCCAGCAGTTCCTCTCCCGGGACAGGGCAAGAGACCCAGTACTTC
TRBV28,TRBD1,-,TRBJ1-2,CATDRAGGYTF,TGTGCCACGGACAGGGCTGGTGGCTACACCTTC
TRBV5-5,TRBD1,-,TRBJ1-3,CASSSNRGGNTIYF,TGTGCCAGCAGCTCGAACAGGGGGGGAAACACCATATATTTT
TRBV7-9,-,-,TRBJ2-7,CASSLGYVVEQYF,TGTGCCAGCAGCTTAGGATACGTCGTCGAGCAGTACTTC
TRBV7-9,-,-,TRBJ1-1,CASSLDLGTEAFF,TGTGCCAGCAGCTTAGACCTGGGCACTGAAGCTTTCTTT
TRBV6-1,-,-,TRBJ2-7,CASRESGSYEQYF,TGTGCCAGCAGGGAGTCCGGATCCTACGAGCAGTACTTC
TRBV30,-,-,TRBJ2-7,CAWRTLSYEQYF,TGTGCCTGGCGGACACTATCCTACGAGCAGTACTTC
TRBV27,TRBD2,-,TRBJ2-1,CASSSSLAGGLNEQFF,TGTGCCAGCAGTTCCTCACTAGCGGGAGGTCTCAATGAGCAGTTCTTC
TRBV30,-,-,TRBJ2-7,CAWSGDGSHYEQYF,TGTGCCTGGAGTGGGGACGGGTCGCACTACGAGCAGTACTTC
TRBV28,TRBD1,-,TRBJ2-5,CASSTGTGWSETQYF,TGTGCCAGCAGTACCGGGACAGGGTGGTCCGAGACCCAGTACTTC
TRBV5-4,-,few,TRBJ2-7,CASSLVAGEQYF,TGTGCCAGCAGCTTGGTGGCAGGCGAGCAGTACTTC
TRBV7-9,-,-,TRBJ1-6,CASSFPFLDSPLHF,TGTGCCAGCAGCTTTCCCTTTTTAGATTCACCCCTCCACTTT
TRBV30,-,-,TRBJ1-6,CAWSGRNRYNSPLHF,TGTGCCTGGAGTGGACGGAACCGCTATAATTCACCCCTCCACTTT
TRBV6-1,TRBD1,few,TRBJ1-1,CASRDRDRVEAFF,TGTGCCAGCAGGGATCGAGACAGGGTTGAAGCTTTCTTT
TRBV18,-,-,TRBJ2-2,CASSPGPSDTGELFF,TGTGCCAGCTCACCAGGACCATCTGACACCGGGGAGCTGTTTTTT
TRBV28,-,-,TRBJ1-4,CASSSVHNEKLFF,TGTGCCAGCAGTTCGGTTCATAATGAAAAACTGTTTTTT
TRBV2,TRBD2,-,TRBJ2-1,CASSETSRVF,TGTGCCAGCAGTGAGACTAGCCGGGTCTTC
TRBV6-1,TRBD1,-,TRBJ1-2,CASSGGGTGGFYGYTF,TGTGCCAGCAGTGGAGGCGGGACAGGGGGTTTTTATGGCTACACCTTC
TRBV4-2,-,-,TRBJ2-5,CASSQEVWETQYF,TGTGCCAGCAGCCAAGAGGTTTGGGAGACCCAGTACTTC
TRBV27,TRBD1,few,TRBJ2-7,CASSFGTGVYEQYF,TGTGCCAGCAGTTTTGGGACAGGGGTCTACGAGCAGTACTTC
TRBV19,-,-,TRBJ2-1,CASSRDWVQFF,TGTGCCAGTAGTAGGGATTGGGTCCAGTTCTTC
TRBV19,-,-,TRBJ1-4,CASSLGDTNEKLFF,TGTGCCAGTAGTCTAGGGGATACTAATGAAAAACTGTTTTTT
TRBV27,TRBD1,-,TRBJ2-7,CASSRGTGSAYEQYF,TGTGCCAGCAGTCGAGGGACAGGTTCTGCCTACGAGCAGTACTTC
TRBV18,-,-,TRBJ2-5,CASSPYQETQYF,TGTGCCAGCTCCCCCTACCAAGAGACCCAGTACTTC
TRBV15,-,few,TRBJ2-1,CATSREGVRNEQFF,TGTGCCACCAGCAGAGAGGGGGTTCGGAATGAGCAGTTCTTC
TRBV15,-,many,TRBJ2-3,CATSRARDGVDTQYF,TGTGCCACCAGCAGAGCCCGGGACGGGGTGGATACGCAGTATTTT
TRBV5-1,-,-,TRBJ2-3,CASSLDGSTDTQYF,TGCGCCAGCAGCTTGGACGGGAGCACAGATACGCAGTATTTT
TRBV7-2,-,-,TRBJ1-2,CASSLAAGEDYGYTF,TGTGCCAGCAGCTTAGCGGCAGGGGAAGATTACGGCTACACCTTC
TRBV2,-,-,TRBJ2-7,CASSLIGEQYF,TGTGCCAGCAGCTTAATTGGGGAGCAGTACTTC
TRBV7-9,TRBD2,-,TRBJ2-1,CASSLAGGRAYNEQFF,TGTGCCAGCAGCTTAGCGGGCGGGAGGGCCTACAATGAGCAGTTCTTC
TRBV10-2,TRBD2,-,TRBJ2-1,CASSDPPGLADNEQFF,TGCGCCAGCAGTGATCCGCCGGGACTAGCGGACAATGAGCAGTTCTTC